This T cell receptor (beta chain) derives from a study of T cell repertoires in cytomegalovirus infection. In the study overall: Signatures in public TCR beta sequences pointed to both CMV infection and matching HLA type. Study-wide points: HLA-C-restricted CMV clonotypes gave the most frequent clonotype in two of eight donors.

This clonotype has a handful of counts. Antigen unknown. Germline V gene data show CDR1 as GTSNPN and CDR2 as SVGIG (reference sequence). Trimming took 0 bases from V and 4 from J, leaving 9 bases between them. The CDR3 extends over 14 amino acids. TCRdb recomputed calls from the reads with MiXCR, one row per CDR3 protein. The table records some 180,000 distinct CDR3 sequences, 17% of them present only once. The sample consisted of CD8+ T cells from PBMCs. This sequence originates from a human donor in good health (CMV status not recorded). Some clones in this sample may be carry-over from other donors' samples. V and J are TRBV30 and TRBJ2-2, with unresolved D. This CDR3 reads CAWSVLQPTGELFF. The CDR3 DNA reads TGTGCCTGGAGTGTACTACAGCCCACCGGGGAGCTGTTTTTT.